This T cell receptor beta chain emerged from a study of cytomegalovirus exposure and HLA in healthy donors. Here immunoSEQ multiplex PCR was the method, and the copy in TCRdb shows in-frame clones only, minus some. The data hold roughly 140,000 clones, with around 86% observed a single time. The CDR3 contains 15 residues. Trimming stripped 4 bases from V and 3 bases from J, with 17 bases between. The germline V gene encodes CDR1 SGHRS and CDR2 YFSETQ. The clonotype was recovered from a man aged 18 to 30 in good health and CMV-seropositive. The V gene is TRBV5-1, the J gene TRBJ2-7; D perhaps matches TRBD1 (6 bases). Sequencing was performed on PBMCs. The CDR3 DNA reads TGCGCCAGCAGCCCAAGGGGGAATAATGGCTACGAGCAGTACTTC. This encodes CASSPRGNNGYEQYF.